Listed here is a single T cell receptor (beta chain). MiXCR, run by TCRdb on the reads, gives a single entry per CDR3 protein. The table records approximately 190,000 distinct CDR3 sequences, roughly 30% of them present only once. The data belong to a study of T cell repertoires in cytomegalovirus infection. The CDR3 runs 18 residues. V shed 4 bases, J shed 3 bases, and the junction held 13 bases outside the gene matches. The germline V gene encodes CDR1 MNHEY and CDR2 SVGEGT. The receptor was derived from a human donor in good health (CMV status not recorded). Some clones in this sample may be carry-over from other donors' samples. The V and J genes are TRBV6-2 or TRBV6-3 and TRBJ1-5, with 9 nucleotides matching TRBD1. The sample comprised PBMCs. CDR3 sequence reads: CASSSPLPGQGLNQPQHF. The DNA for the CDR3 is TGTGCCAGCAGTTCACCTCTCCCGGGACAGGGTCTCAATCAGCCCCAGCATTTT.